The clone carrying this T cell receptor (beta chain) was seen at least ten times. The antigen remains undetermined. The data derive from a study of T cells after yellow fever vaccination. Background on the study: Fractions containing few cells were prepared with SMART-Seq v4 Ultra Low Input. Study conclusions and caveats: Abundant clonotypes from the bulk population could contaminate FACS-sorted repertoires. The booster saw the reappearance of most primary-vaccination clones (about 95% CD4, roughly 90% CD8). Although the secondary response was weaker, it peaked faster, at day 5 versus 15.

V was cut by 1 base and J by 8 bases, with 8 bases left in between. The CDR3 sequence is 13 residues long. Germline loops: CDR1 SGHAT, CDR2 FQNNGV. TCRdb fed the 5' RACE reads into MiXCR, producing one record per CDR3 protein. Of 610,000 or so distinct CDR3 sequences listed, approximately 13% are singletons. The rearrangement uses TRBV11-2 and TRBJ2-2; D ambiguous. The material was PBMCs, obtained on the day of the yellow fever booster vaccination. The origin of this receptor is a man younger than 40 who received the YFV17D yellow fever vaccine. CDR3 protein: CASSLGEWGELFF. DNA of the CDR3: TGTGCCAGCAGCTTAGGGGAATGGGGGGAGCTGTTTTTT. Drawing the rest from reference TRBV11-2 and TRBJ2-2, the complete variable domain is EAGVAQSPRYKIIEKRQSVAFWCNPISGHATLYWYQQILGQGPKLLIQFQNNGVVDDSQLPKDRFSAERLKGVDSTLKIQPAKLEDSAVYLCASSLGEWGELFFGEGSRLTVL.